Listed below are T cell receptor beta chains from one sample, sequenced in a study of blood T cell repertoires in COVID-19. The method was immunoSEQ multiplex PCR; TCRdb's version includes in-frame clones alone and lacks a portion of them. The sample has just over 150,000 clones; 90% to 95% are singletons. Specimen: peripheral blood. The receptors here all came from a woman between 45 and 65 years old with acute or convalescent COVID-19. CDR3s include the opening cysteine and the closing phenylalanine or tryptophan. The order of the fields is D gene, J gene, clone size, V gene, CDR3 protein, CDR3 DNA. The D gene is left open where the match is weak. Part of the rows lack a size; the others show once, few, many or a class for expanded clones.

>-|TRBJ2-5|once|TRBV4-2
CASSGGGRDVETQYF
TGTGCCAGCAGCGGGGGGGGCCGCGACGTAGAGACCCAGTACTTC
>TRBD1|TRBJ2-1|-|TRBV7-3
CASSRDRAYNEQFF
TGTGCCAGCAGCCGGGACAGGGCCTACAATGAGCAGTTCTTC
>-|TRBJ1-4|-|TRBV28
CASSPLSGSIDEKLFF
TGTGCCAGCAGCCCCCTTTCAGGGTCTATTGATGAAAAACTGTTTTTT
>-|TRBJ1-4|-|TRBV6-2/TRBV6-3
CASSYSYADPNEKLFF
TGTGCCAGCAGTTACTCGTACGCGGATCCTAATGAAAAACTGTTTTTT
>-|TRBJ1-6|-|TRBV30
CAWSGRTRSNSPLHF
TGTGCCTGGAGTGGAAGGACAAGGAGTAATTCACCCCTCCACTTT
>TRBD1|TRBJ2-7|-|TRBV7-3
CASSPGTGSYEQYF
TGTGCCAGCAGCCCCGGGACAGGATCCTATGAGCAGTACTTC
>-|TRBJ1-3|-|TRBV9
CASGGNGNTIYF
TGTGCCAGCGGGGGGAATGGAAACACCATATATTTT
>-|TRBJ2-1|-|TRBV4-1
CASSQGGQPISNEQFF
TGCGCCAGCAGCCAAGGAGGGCAGCCCATTAGCAATGAGCAGTTCTTC
>-|TRBJ2-7|once|TRBV18
CASSPQGGGLYEQYF
TGTGCCAGCTCACCTCAGGGGGGCGGTCTGTACGAGCAGTACTTC
>TRBD1|TRBJ1-4|-|TRBV29-1
CSAAGTGETNEKLFF
TGCAGCGCAGCCGGGACAGGGGAAACTAATGAAAAACTGTTTTTT
>-|TRBJ1-2|-|TRBV15
CATSREGDRSGYTF
TGTGCCACCAGCAGAGAAGGGGATCGGAGTGGCTACACCTTC
>-|TRBJ1-2|-|TRBV5-6
CASSFGKGGSNYGYTF
TGTGCCAGCAGCTTCGGGAAAGGGGGATCAAACTATGGCTACACCTTC